This T cell receptor (beta chain) was captured by sequencing in a study of T cell responses to AZD1222 COVID-19 vaccine. A note on this clone: The antigen remains unidentified.

The length of the CDR3 is 16 residues. The germline V gene has CDR1 SGHAT and CDR2 FQNNGV. V gave up 1 base and J gave up 4 bases; unmatched junction bases: 7. Sequenced by immunoSEQ multiplex PCR; TCRdb stores in-frame clones only, minus some. The sample contains 100,000 to 150,000 clones, 80% to 95% of which appear only once. Study-level findings and limits: Seropositivity was recorded at baseline in only a handful of AZD1222 recipients. It was only after the peak T cell response that any repertoires were sampled. Nearly half of unique spike-specific TCRs reportedly avoided B.1.351 and B.1.1.7 mutated regions. Among the donors, most were white British and more were female, and clonal diversity was possibly underestimated.

Sequences were derived from peripheral blood, sampled on day 0 of AZD1222 vaccination. This sequence joins TRBV11-2 and TRBJ2-7; TRBD2 matches 10 bases. This clonotype was sampled from an adult in good health. CDR3: CASSLGGAGGSYEQYF. The CDR3, as DNA: TGTGCCAGCAGCTTAGGAGGAGCGGGAGGGTCATACGAGCAGTACTTC.